Each of the 8 T cell receptor beta chains below was sequenced from the same sample in a study of blood T cell repertoires in COVID-19. Using immunoSEQ multiplex PCR, the repertoire was profiled, and TCRdb retains in-frame clones only, with some absent. The sample lists 400,000 to 450,000 clones, less than 95% occurring once. The sequencing input was PBMCs or T cells enriched from blood (not recorded which). All receptors derive from a man between 18 and 29 years old who had recovered from COVID-19.

The V and J genes are TRBV29-1 and TRBJ2-2; tentative D call: TRBD1 (6 bases). Trimming took off 5 bases at V and 2 bases at J, with 12 bases between the two ends. The V gene's germline CDR1 is SQVTM and CDR2 ANQGSEA. The length of the CDR3 is 14 residues. CDR3 in amino acids: CSVSRDTNTGELFF. The CDR3 DNA follows: TGCAGCGTTAGCCGGGACACTAACACCGGGGAGCTGTTTTTT.

This chain links TRBV7-9 with TRBJ2-3, with D unresolved. The CDR3 is 15 amino acids. Germline assignment: CDR1 SEHNR and CDR2 FQNEAQ (reference sequence). V was clipped by 8 bases and J by 0 bases, with 15 bases between them. CDR3 residues: CASSFPYSSTDTQYF. CDR3 sequence (DNA): TGTGCCAGCTCTTTTCCGTATTCTAGCACAGATACGCAGTATTTT.

This chain joins TRBV28 and TRBJ1-2, with D possibly matching TRBD1 (6 bases). This CDR3 is 14 amino acids long. CDR1 MDHEN and CDR2 SYDVKM come from the germline V gene. Deletions cut 7 bases from V and 4 bases from J, with 16 bases between. As DNA, the CDR3 is TGTGCCAGCACAGTGAGGGGGATTTTCTATGGCTACACCTTC. It specifies CASTVRGIFYGYTF.

V is TRBV7-3 and J is TRBJ2-7, with TRBD1 as a possible D gene (5 bases). Trimming removed 4 bases at V and 1 base at J, with 11 bases between. Per the germline V gene, CDR1 is SGHTA and CDR2 is FQGTGA. The CDR3 length is 14 residues. CDR3 region: CASSSTGRSYEQYF. The CDR3 region has the DNA TGTGCCAGCAGCTCCACAGGCCGGTCCTACGAGCAGTACTTC.

The V and J genes are TRBV28 and TRBJ2-3; 11 bases line up with TRBD2. This CDR3 region has 15 residues. Germline assignment: CDR1 MDHEN and CDR2 SYDVKM. Unmatched junction bases numbered 9, after V lost 5 bases and J lost 8 bases. The CDR3 DNA reads as TGTGCCAGCAGTGTAGCGGGAGGGCCTGGGTCTACGCAGTATTTT. Its translation is CASSVAGGPGSTQYF.

The chain joins TRBV6-6 to TRBJ1-6; TRBD1 agrees at 9 bases. CDR3 length: 15 amino acids. CDR1 MNHNY and CDR2 SVGAGI come from the germline V gene (reference sequence). After removal of 5 bases from V and 5 bases from J, the junction contained 4 bases not matched to a gene. The CDR3 is CASSRRTGDNSPLHF. The CDR3, as DNA: TGTGCCAGCAGTCGACGGACAGGGGATAATTCACCCCTCCACTTT.

The rearrangement uses TRBV7-6 and TRBJ2-1; D not certain. The CDR3 is 16 amino acids. Trimming shortened V by 0 bases and J by 1 base, and 10 bases separated the two germline ends. Germline V gene sequence: CDR1 SGHVS, CDR2 FNYEAQ. CDR3 DNA sequence: TGTGCCAGCAGCTTAGCGCTAACAGCTTCCTACAATGAGCAGTTCTTC. Amino acid sequence: CASSLALTASYNEQFF.

This clone has just a few counts. This sequence joins TRBV7-9 and TRBJ1-1; D call uncertain. Between the trimmed V and J ends, which lost 1 base and 0 bases, there was a span of 3 bases. The CDR3 length is 13 residues. The germline CDR1 and CDR2 sequences are SEHNR and FQNEAQ (reference sequence). This CDR3 reads CASSLGMNTEAFF. Written as DNA, the CDR3 is TGTGCCAGCAGCTTAGGTATGAACACTGAAGCTTTCTTT.